This T cell receptor (beta chain) was retrieved from a study of cytomegalovirus exposure and HLA in healthy donors. The ends were cut back, 9 bases at V and 7 bases at J, with 18 bases in the middle. CDR3 length equals 14 residues. The germline CDR1 and CDR2 sequences are MNHEY and SVGAGI. The PCR employed 60 Vbeta primers together with 13 Jbeta primers. Measured with immunoSEQ multiplex PCR; TCRdb has only the in-frame clones, and not every one. This table has roughly 70,000 clones, around 82% appearing once. The chain has TRBV6-5 and TRBJ1-4; D remains unclear. Sequenced input: PBMCs. This receptor was obtained from a man between 18 and 35 years old in good health and CMV-seronegative. CDR3 nucleotide sequence: TGTGCCAGTGGGAGGATGGTTCTTACTGAAAAACTGTTTTTT. Translation gives CASGRMVLTEKLFF.